Only a few counts were recorded for the clone carrying this TCR beta chain. This sample is part of a study of T cell responses to AZD1222 COVID-19 vaccine. Sequencing used immunoSEQ multiplex PCR; TCRdb keeps in-frame clones, though not all of them. The data hold over 55,000 clones, with roughly 85% observed a single time. This CDR3 is 10 amino acids long. V was clipped by 2 bases and J by 5 bases, with 4 bases between them. Germline V gene sequence: CDR1 DFQATT, CDR2 SNEGSKA (reference sequence). The sequences come from peripheral blood, collected 28 days after the second AZD1222 dose. This clonotype was obtained from an adult who received the AZD1222 COVID-19 vaccine. This rearrangement joins TRBV20-1 to TRBJ2-7; D is unclear. CDR3 sequence reads: CSARRDEQYF. DNA of the CDR3: TGCAGTGCTAGAAGGGACGAGCAGTACTTC.